This TCR beta chain appears in the sequencing data of a study of T cell repertoires in cytomegalovirus infection. Study-wide background: Peptides in the study included HLA-C-restricted and HLA-B-restricted CMV epitopes.

This clonotype showed up just once. What it recognizes is unknown. Study conclusions and caveats: Carriers of CMV and the relevant HLA type were discriminated by public TCR beta frequency. What dominated the ex vivo response were HLA-C-restricted CMV-specific TCR beta clonotypes.

TCRdb processed the reads anew with MiXCR; each CDR3 protein has one entry. The sample lists hundreds of thousands of distinct CDR3 sequences, roughly 43% occurring once. The CDR3 length is 15 residues. The germline V gene encodes CDR1 DFQATT and CDR2 SNEGSKA (reference sequence). J lost 6 bases, V lost 2 bases, and 3 bases had no gene match. This sequence joins TRBV20-1 and TRBJ2-2; 13 bases align to TRBD2. Sequences were derived from cultured PBMCs, sampled from culture after CMV antigen stimulation. This TCR came from a human donor in good health (CMV status not recorded). Some clones in this sample may be carry-over from other donors' samples. The CDR3 sequence is CSARTSGRASGELFF. The DNA for the CDR3 is TGCAGTGCTAGAACTAGCGGGAGGGCCTCCGGGGAGCTGTTTTTT.